These T cell receptor beta chains were read from a single sample in a study of radiation and T cells in renal cell carcinoma. Method: immunoSEQ multiplex PCR; TCRdb's copy keeps in-frame clones and lacks some. The sample records 100,000 to 150,000 clones, around 81% being singletons. This specimen was blood, taken from a patient whose treatment included radiotherapy and nephrectomy. These receptors originate from a man aged 45-60 years with renal cell carcinoma. Each CDR3 is given with its conserved first and last residue. The D gene is left open where the match is weak. A clone size is listed for some rows: how often the clone was seen (once, few, many), or a class if it is expanded.

TGTGCCAGCAGGTCGGTAGCGGGAGGGCCCTCGGGTGAGCAGTTCTTC CASRSVAGGPSGEQFF TRBD2 . TRBJ2-1 TRBV27
TGTGCCAGCAATCTGGGCTTGAACGAGCAGTACTTC CASNLGLNEQYF . . TRBJ2-7 TRBV6-6
TGTGCCAGCAGCTTCGCGACAAACACTGAAGCTTTCTTT CASSFATNTEAFF . . TRBJ1-1 TRBV5-5
TGCGCCAGCAGCCATCTCGCGTCCGACAGGATCCCTGAAGCTTTCTTT CASSHLASDRIPEAFF . few TRBJ1-1 TRBV4-3
TGTGCCAGCAGCCCCCGGGGCCAAATTGGGGGCACAGATACGCAGTATTTT CASSPRGQIGGTDTQYF . once TRBJ2-3 TRBV9
TGTGCCAGCAGCTTGGCCCCCGTTAGCGGGAGAGTAAGGGAGACCCAGTACTTC CASSLAPVSGRVRETQYF TRBD2 . TRBJ2-5 TRBV5-4
TGTGCCACCAGCACCAACAGGGGGAGCTCCTACAATGAGCAGTTCTTC CATSTNRGSSYNEQFF TRBD1 . TRBJ2-1 TRBV15
TGTGCCAGCAGCACCGGACAGGGCGGTGACTATGGCTACACCTTC CASSTGQGGDYGYTF TRBD1 . TRBJ1-2 TRBV7-8
TGTGCCAGCAGCCCCGAAGCGCGGGGGGTCACAGATACGCAGTATTTT CASSPEARGVTDTQYF TRBD2 . TRBJ2-3 TRBV7-2
TGTGCCTGGAGTCCTCGGAATAATTCACCCCTCCACTTT CAWSPRNNSPLHF . . TRBJ1-6 TRBV30
TGTGCCAGCCGTGGCGGACTAGCGGGAGTATTCCCCGGGGAGCTGTTTTTT CASRGGLAGVFPGELFF TRBD2 once TRBJ2-2 TRBV28
TGTGCCAGCAGTGACTTGGGACAGGACTATGGCTACACCTTC CASSDLGQDYGYTF TRBD1 . TRBJ1-2 TRBV2
TGCAGCGCTGAGGACGACAGCGGCTATGGCTACACCTTC CSAEDDSGYGYTF . few TRBJ1-2 TRBV29-1
TGTGCCAGCAGCTTAGTGGCGGGAGCCACCACAGATACGCAGTATTTT CASSLVAGATTDTQYF TRBD2 once TRBJ2-3 TRBV11-2
TGTGCCATCAACACAGGGTTCCCTAATGAGCAGTTCTTC CAINTGFPNEQFF . . TRBJ2-1 TRBV10-3
TGTGCCAGCAGCCAAGGCGCCAGGGCCGACACTGAAGCTTTCTTT CASSQGARADTEAFF . . TRBJ1-1 TRBV14
TGTGCCAGCACCGAGAGGCAGGGAGTTTCTCAGCCCCAGCATTTT CASTERQGVSQPQHF . . TRBJ1-5 TRBV2
TGTGCCAGCAGGTACGGAGAGACCCAGTACTTC CASRYGETQYF . . TRBJ2-5 TRBV2
TGTGCCAGCAGCCCGTCACACAGGGGGTCCTACGAGACCCAGTACTTC CASSPSHRGSYETQYF TRBD1 . TRBJ2-5 TRBV9
TGTGCCAGCAGCGCAAGACTAGCGGGGCACCAGTACTTC CASSARLAGHQYF TRBD2 few TRBJ2-5 TRBV9
TGTGCCAGCAGTTACTCACCCAATCAGCCCCAGCATTTT CASSYSPNQPQHF . . TRBJ1-5 TRBV6-5
TGTGCCAGCAGTGAATGGAACCCGGACACTGAAGCTTTCTTT CASSEWNPDTEAFF . . TRBJ1-1 TRBV6-1
TGTGCCAGCATCGCGGGGGCAGGTTCTTTTTCTGGAAACACCATATATTTT CASIAGAGSFSGNTIYF . . TRBJ1-3 TRBV7-9
TGCGCCAGCAGCTGGACCAGGGGCCAGCCCCAGCATTTT CASSWTRGQPQHF . . TRBJ1-5 TRBV5-1
TGTGCCAGCAGTCCGCATAAAGGGAAGCCCCAGCATTTT CASSPHKGKPQHF . . TRBJ1-5 TRBV28
TGTGCCAGCAGCCCTCGGGACGGCGGGGGGAAATTGAACACCGGGGAGCTGTTTTTT CASSPRDGGGKLNTGELFF TRBD2 . TRBJ2-2 TRBV4-2
TGTGCCAGCAGTTTAGAACAGGGGGGCTACGAGCAGTACTTC CASSLEQGGYEQYF TRBD1 . TRBJ2-7 TRBV27
TGTGCCTGGAGGGGACAGGGGGCCGGGGAGCTGTTTTTT CAWRGQGAGELFF TRBD1 . TRBJ2-2 TRBV30
TGTGCCAGCAGTTTAGTTGGGGACAACACTGAAGCTTTCTTT CASSLVGDNTEAFF . once TRBJ1-1 TRBV27
TGTGCCTGGAGTGTAAGATGGGGGGCTGGTTCCGGAAACACCATATATTTT CAWSVRWGAGSGNTIYF . . TRBJ1-3 TRBV30
TGTGCCAGCAGCATAGATCTAGGTGTACGCGAGCAGTACTTC CASSIDLGVREQYF . few TRBJ2-7 TRBV5-4
TGTGCCAGCAGCTTACGTGGGAGCTCTGGAAACACCATATATTTT CASSLRGSSGNTIYF . . TRBJ1-3 TRBV7-9
TGTGCCAGCAGTTTATCGTACAGGGACACCGGGGAGCTGTTTTTT CASSLSYRDTGELFF . . TRBJ2-2 TRBV27
TGTGCCAGCAGCTTGGCGTGGGGTCGGACCTACGAGCAGTACTTC CASSLAWGRTYEQYF . . TRBJ2-7 TRBV5-5
TGTGCCAGCAGGAAGGGCAAGATCACAGATACGCAGTATTTT CASRKGKITDTQYF . . TRBJ2-3 TRBV27
TGTGCCAGCAGCTTCGACAGTAACTATGGCTACACCTTC CASSFDSNYGYTF . . TRBJ1-2 TRBV7-2
TGTGCCAGCAGCCCGGGGACTAGCGGGGGGCCAAACCAAGAGACCCAGTACTTC CASSPGTSGGPNQETQYF TRBD2 . TRBJ2-5 TRBV11-3